One sample yielded the 26 T cell receptor beta chains listed below, sequenced in a study of CD8 T cells in ankylosing spondylitis (dated by TCRdb to 2015 to 2018). Library construction relied on 5' RACE. This sample was sequenced with an Illumina HiSeq 2500. TCRdb handled the public reads itself, with Q25 trimming in fastp and clone calling in MiXCR, and kept productive beta chains. Each record represents a unique CDR3 protein, reported with the most common genes and DNA among its rows. Counted in this sample were under 850,000 distinct CDR3 sequences; under 20% of them appeared once. Jointly, the top ten make up around 19% of the sample. What the work shows at the level of the full study, not this receptor alone: A TCR beta motif made up of about eight highly homologous amino acid variants appeared to be characteristic of blood from ankylosing spondylitis patients.

The antigens for these receptors are not known. The sample consisted of blood, either unsorted or a sorted T cell fraction (not recorded which). Every receptor here comes from a male donor with ankylosing spondylitis.

The rearrangement links TRBV11-1 to TRBJ2-5; TRBD2 aligns across 13 bases. This CDR3 has 16 amino acids. Losses at the gene ends were 4 bases for V and 1 base for J; bases not matched to a gene: 3. Germline assignment: CDR1 SGHAT and CDR2 FQDESV (reference sequence). The CDR3 sequence is CASSSGTSGAQETQYF. The DNA of the CDR3 is TGTGCCAGCAGCTCCGGGACTAGCGGGGCCCAAGAGACCCAGTACTTC. The variable domain in full, with the rest retrieved from reference TRBV11-1 and TRBJ2-5, is EAEVAQSPRYKITEKSQAVAFWCDPISGHATLYWYRQILGQGPELLVQFQDESVVDDSQLPKDRFSAERLKGVDSTLKIQPAELGDSAMYLCASSSGTSGAQETQYFGPGTRLLVL.

This clonotype has a handful of counts. The chain recombines TRBV7-9 with TRBJ1-1, with TRBD1 matching 9 bases. The CDR3 spans 15 residues. The V segment lost 1 base and the J segment 1 base; nucleotides outside the gene matches: 1. Looked up from germline, CDR1 is SEHNR and CDR2 is FQNEAQ (reference sequence). CDR3 nucleotides: TGTGCCAGCAGCTTAGGACAGGGGGAGAACACTGAAGCTTTCTTT. It is translated as CASSLGQGENTEAFF.

The V gene is TRBV20-1, the J gene TRBJ2-7, with a possible D match to TRBD2 (6 bases). V gave up 0 bases and J gave up 1 base, with 16 bases separating them. The CDR3 consists of 16 residues. Germline assignment: CDR1 DFQATT and CDR2 SNEGSKA (reference sequence). The CDR3 loop is CSARDSSGVRSYEQYF. The CDR3 bases are TGCAGTGCTAGAGACAGTAGCGGAGTTAGGTCCTACGAGCAGTACTTC.

This clonotype has more than one count but fewer than ten. V gene TRBV4-3 combines with J gene TRBJ1-2; the match to TRBD1 covers 10 bases. This CDR3 comprises 14 residues. CDR1 and CDR2 from the germline V gene are LGHNA and YSLEER. The J segment lost 6 bases and the V segment lost 3 bases, leaving 4 bases of the junction unmatched. The CDR3: CASSHRDRGDGYTF. The CDR3 nucleotides are TGCGCCAGCAGCCACCGGGACAGGGGTGATGGCTACACCTTC.

DNA for the CDR3: TGCAGTGCTAGCACCAGGGGGGGAGGAGAAAAACTGTTTTTT. This sequence encodes CSASTRGGGEKLFF. This sequence joins TRBV20-1 and TRBJ1-4; 7 bases match TRBD1. Germline CDR1 and CDR2: DFQATT and SNEGSKA (reference sequence). J lost 8 bases, V lost 3 bases, and 9 bases had no gene match. This CDR3 has 14 amino acids.

This clonotype was recorded a few times. The gene calls are TRBV18 and TRBJ2-7, with 7 bases lining up with TRBD1. The CDR3 is 15 residues long. The junction had 4 bases not matched to a gene; V was cut back by 0 bases and J by 2 bases. Per germline, CDR1 KGHSH and CDR2 LQKENI. The CDR3 DNA is TGTGCCAGCTCACCACCGACAGGGAATACCTACGAGCAGTACTTC. Translating gives CASSPPTGNTYEQYF.

This clonotype was counted only a few times. This chain connects TRBV5-1 to TRBJ2-1; maybe TRBD2 (5 bases). Per the germline V gene, CDR1 is SGHRS and CDR2 is YFSETQ. Trimming took off 4 bases at V and 15 bases at J, with 32 bases between the two ends. This CDR3 comprises 17 residues. CDR3 bases: TGCGCCAGCAGCCCCAGTGGGCCCTCGGGGAGTAGATCAAATCTGTTCTTC. Translated, it gives CASSPSGPSGSRSNLFF.

This clonotype showed up just a few times. J is TRBJ2-1 and V is TRBV6-1; D remains unclear. From germline, CDR1 is MNHNS and CDR2 SASEGT. Deletions cut 6 bases from V and 9 bases from J, with 15 bases between. CDR3 length: 13 amino acids. The CDR3 coding sequence is TGTGCCAGCAGCGATTACCTACAATCTGAGCAGTTCTTC. Protein sequence: CASSDYLQSEQFF.

This clonotype appeared a few times. The rearrangement links TRBV4-1 to TRBJ2-3; 8 bases agree with TRBD2. The CDR3 spans 14 residues. The ends lost 4 bases at V and 5 bases at J; junction bases unmatched: 5. The germline gives CDR1 MGHRA, CDR2 YSYEKL. The CDR3 reads CASSPGGPVDTQYF. CDR3 sequence (DNA): TGCGCCAGCAGCCCGGGGGGGCCCGTAGATACGCAGTATTTT.

This clonotype came up a few times. The gene calls are TRBV4-3 and TRBJ2-7; 11 bases match TRBD2. Germline trimming cut 0 bases from V and 2 bases from J; bases unmatched to any gene: 9. Germline V gene lookup returns CDR1 LGHNA and CDR2 YSLEER. The CDR3 runs to 18 residues. The CDR3, as DNA: TGCGCCAGCAGCCAAGAATCTCCCCTGACTAGCGGGGCCTACGAGCAGTACTTC. It specifies CASSQESPLTSGAYEQYF.

The V gene is TRBV5-1, the J gene TRBJ1-1; D unclear. From germline, CDR1 is SGHRS and CDR2 YFSETQ. Deletions cut 0 bases from V and 1 base from J, with 13 bases between. CDR3 size: 16 residues. The CDR3 protein is CASSLVGGRANTEAFF. The CDR3 DNA follows: TGCGCCAGCAGCTTGGTTGGAGGGCGGGCGAACACTGAAGCTTTCTTT.

This clonotype was counted a few times. The chain couples TRBV3-1 to TRBJ2-1; D may be TRBD1 (6 bases). The germline V gene has CDR1 LGHDT and CDR2 YNNKEL (reference sequence). The CDR3 spans 16 residues. V lost 0 bases and J 1 base, leaving 10 bases between the germline ends. The CDR3 region is CASSQDAGTSYNEQFF. In DNA, the CDR3 is TGTGCCAGCAGCCAAGATGCAGGGACATCCTACAATGAGCAGTTCTTC.

The gene calls are TRBV7-2 and TRBJ2-7; possibly TRBD1 or TRBD2 for D (5 bases each). The CDR3 covers 14 residues. V was shortened by 5 bases and J by 0 bases, with 11 bases between the two germline ends. In germline, CDR1 is SGHTA, CDR2 FQGNSA. CDR3 loop: CASSRDANSYEQYF. The CDR3 DNA reads as TGTGCCAGCAGCCGGGACGCAAACTCCTACGAGCAGTACTTC.

The chain combines TRBV7-9 with TRBJ1-4; D remains unclear. Trimming took 4 bases from V and 11 from J, leaving 14 bases between them. From germline, CDR1 is SEHNR and CDR2 FQNEAQ (reference sequence). The CDR3 contains 13 residues. The CDR3 spells CASSSEGRGKLFF. The CDR3 nucleotides are TGTGCCAGCAGCTCGGAGGGCAGAGGGAAACTGTTTTTT.

This clonotype has a handful of counts. J is TRBJ2-7 and V is TRBV12-3 or TRBV12-4; the match to TRBD2 covers 7 bases. V shed 2 bases, J shed 0 bases, and the junction held 4 bases outside the gene matches. CDR3 size: 15 residues. The CDR3 sequence: CASSLSSGGSYEQYF. The DNA of the CDR3 is TGTGCCAGCAGTTTATCTAGCGGCGGCTCCTACGAGCAGTACTTC.

The J gene is TRBJ2-5, the V gene TRBV5-1; D may match TRBD1 or TRBD2 (5 bases each). This CDR3 contains 16 residues. The V gene's germline CDR1 is SGHRS and CDR2 YFSETQ. V lost 0 bases and J lost 5, with 17 bases in between. As DNA, the CDR3 is TGCGCCAGCAGCTTGGTTCGGGGCAGCGAGGGGGAGACCCAGTACTTC. Translating gives CASSLVRGSEGETQYF. The full variable domain, in which reference TRBV5-1 and TRBJ2-5 provide the parts outside the CDR3, is KAGVTQTPRYLIKTRGQQVTLSCSPISGHRSVSWYQQTPGQGLQFLFEYFSETQRNKGNFPGRFSGRQFSNSRSEMNVSTLELGDSALYLCASSLVRGSEGETQYFGPGTRLLVL.

The chain carries TRBV29-1 and TRBJ2-7; unclear D gene. This CDR3 has 12 amino acids. Germline loops: CDR1 SQVTM, CDR2 ANQGSEA. Trimming removed 2 bases at V and 2 bases at J, with 7 bases between. The CDR3 region is CSVEQDTYEQYF. The CDR3, as DNA: TGCAGCGTTGAACAGGATACCTACGAGCAGTACTTC.

The chain joins TRBV20-1 to TRBJ2-7, with D unresolved. Trimming removed 1 base at V and 6 bases at J, with 7 bases between. CDR3 length: 11 residues. Per germline, CDR1 DFQATT and CDR2 SNEGSKA (reference sequence). In DNA, the CDR3 is TGCAGTGCTAGAGCCGTTACCGAGCAGTACTTC. This translates into CSARAVTEQYF.

In this sample, this clonotype turned up a few times. The chain recombines TRBV12-3 or TRBV12-4 with TRBJ2-2; maybe TRBD2 (7 bases). This CDR3 region has 16 residues. Trimming removed 7 bases at V and 5 bases at J, with 20 bases between. As DNA, the CDR3 is TGTGCCAGCACTCCACCCGGGGGGCTGGGGACCGGGGAGCTGTTTTTT. Protein product: CASTPPGGLGTGELFF.

This clonotype has a handful of counts. V gene TRBV20-1 combines with J gene TRBJ2-1, with 7 nucleotides matching TRBD2. The CDR3 is 15 amino acids. J was trimmed by 6 bases and V by 5 bases; bases with no gene match: 13. Germline assignment: CDR1 DFQATT and CDR2 SNEGSKA (reference sequence). The CDR3 here is CSAHWKRDRGNEQFF. The CDR3 DNA reads TGCAGTGCTCATTGGAAGCGGGATAGGGGCAATGAGCAGTTCTTC.

This clonotype was observed at least ten times. The genes are TRBV12-3 or TRBV12-4 and TRBJ1-3; D is possibly TRBD1 (6 bases). The CDR3 is made up of 18 amino acids. V gave up 7 bases and J gave up 0 bases, with 22 bases separating them. The CDR3 sequence is CASTLDRLVDLSGNTIYF. In DNA form, the CDR3 reads TGTGCCAGCACCTTAGACAGGCTAGTAGATCTCTCTGGAAACACCATATATTTT.

About this clonotype: One end of the junction does not line up with germline, which may come from a read error. The CDR3 region is CASSSTPRDPNF. CDR3 DNA: TGTGCCAGCAGTTCAACACCCCGGGATCCTAACTTC. The chain is built from TRBV6-5 and TRBJ2-5; weak D call: TRBD2 (5 bases). This CDR3 is built from 12 residues. The germline V gene has CDR1 MNHEY and CDR2 SVGAGI.

The rearrangement joins TRBV27 to TRBJ2-7, with a tentative D call TRBD1 (6 bases). The CDR3 totals 15 residues. From germline, CDR1 is MNHEY and CDR2 SMNVEV (reference sequence). V lost 3 bases to trimming and J lost 4 bases, with 16 bases between them. The CDR3 coding sequence is TGTGCCAGCAGTTTCACTCTCGGGACACAGTACGAGCAGTACTTC. Amino acids: CASSFTLGTQYEQYF.

The chain uses TRBV28 and TRBJ2-7, with D perhaps TRBD1 or TRBD2 (5 bases each). CDR1 is MDHEN and CDR2 is SYDVKM in the germline V gene. The CDR3 spans 15 residues. Between the trimmed V and J ends, which lost 3 bases and 2 bases, there was a span of 14 bases. In nucleotides, the CDR3 is TGTGCCAGCAGTTTCCCGGGACCCAGCACCTACGAGCAGTACTTC. As protein: CASSFPGPSTYEQYF.

The chain employs TRBV2 and TRBJ2-1, with 8 bases matching TRBD2. CDR1 is SNHLY, CDR2 FYNNEI, per germline. V lost 3 bases, J lost 7 bases, and 2 bases stayed unmatched. The CDR3 totals 13 residues. CDR3 coding DNA: TGTGCCAGCAGTGACGCGGGGGGTAATGAGCAGTTCTTC. This codes for CASSDAGGNEQFF.

This rearrangement joins TRBV6-1 to TRBJ1-4; D gene uncertain. CDR1 and CDR2 from the germline V gene are MNHNS and SASEGT. The CDR3 contains 17 residues. The germline V and J ends were trimmed by 7 bases and 1 base, with 19 bases remaining between them. The CDR3: CASTRTAGKVTNEKLFF. The CDR3, as DNA: TGTGCCAGCACTCGAACCGCCGGGAAAGTAACTAATGAAAAACTGTTTTTT.